This entry describes one T cell receptor (beta chain). This sample was taken from a study of blood T cell repertoires in COVID-19. Looking at the study overall: The United States, Italy and Spain provided the acute and convalescent COVID-19 samples. In each case, the material was cDNA or gDNA derived from T cells, B-cell-depleted T cells, or PBMCs.

Study processing details: Reference gene primers were amplified, and this amplification served to estimate nucleated cell counts. The assay was immunoSEQ multiplex PCR, and TCRdb's table has in-frame clones only and misses some. V and J calls and clone size are as listed in that table; D and trimming were resolved from the DNA. The table has about 170,000 clones, roughly 70% seen once. CDR1 is LNHDA and CDR2 is SQIVND in the germline V gene (reference sequence). J gave up 3 bases and V 6 bases, and 3 bases lay outside the gene matches. This CDR3 comprises 14 residues. The TCR originated in a woman aged 80 or over with acute or convalescent COVID-19. The sample taken for sequencing was peripheral blood. The gene calls are TRBV19 and TRBJ2-7; TRBD2 agrees at 12 bases. The CDR3 DNA reads as TGTGCCAGTAGGACTAGCGGGAGTGGCTACGAGCAGTACTTC. As protein: CASRTSGSGYEQYF.